A selection of T cell receptor beta chains follows, all from one sample in a study of blood T cell repertoires in COVID-19. TCRdb's table, derived via immunoSEQ multiplex PCR, lists solely in-frame clones and lacks some. The sample lists 200,000 to 300,000 clones, around 83% occurring once. The sequencing input was peripheral blood. These receptors were collected from a woman of 80 years or more with acute or convalescent COVID-19. Both conserved end residues are part of each CDR3. D genes are given only for firm matches. Rows may omit the clone size; those that give it use once, few, many or a size class.

j_gene | abundance | d_gene | v_gene | CDR3nt | CDR3aa
TRBJ2-3 | . | TRBD2 | TRBV7-8 | TGTGCCAGCAGCTTAGACGGTAGCGGGACGACAGATACGCAGTATTTT | CASSLDGSGTTDTQYF
TRBJ2-2 | . | TRBD1 | TRBV5-1 | TGCGCCAGCAGCCCCCGTCCGGACAGGGGTTCCGGGGAGCTGTTTTTT | CASSPRPDRGSGELFF
TRBJ2-1 | . | . | TRBV12-3/TRBV12-4 | TGTGCCAGCAGCACGGACAGCAATGAGCAGTTCTTC | CASSTDSNEQFF
TRBJ2-3 | . | . | TRBV6-5 | TGTGCCAGCAGGCCGGGACTCGGCACAGATACGCAGTATTTT | CASRPGLGTDTQYF
TRBJ2-7 | . | TRBD1 | TRBV2 | TGTGCCAGTACCAGGGGGCGGGAGCAGTACTTC | CASTRGREQYF
TRBJ1-4 | . | . | TRBV7-2 | TGTGCCAGCAGCCCAGAGGAGGGGCCGAATGAAAAACTGTTTTTT | CASSPEEGPNEKLFF
TRBJ1-3 | . | . | TRBV3-1/TRBV3-2 | TGTGCCAGCAGCCCTCTTGGGGGGGGAAACACCATATATTTT | CASSPLGGGNTIYF
TRBJ1-4 | . | . | TRBV28 | TGTGCCAGCACCCCCTCAGGGGCAACTAATGAAAAACTGTTTTTT | CASTPSGATNEKLFF
TRBJ1-1 | . | TRBD1 | TRBV19 | TGTGCCAGTAGTCCCGGGACAGGTTTTATGAACACTGAAGCTTTCTTT | CASSPGTGFMNTEAFF
TRBJ2-3 | . | . | TRBV5-1 | TGCGCCAGCAGCTTGGGACAGACTAGCACAGATACGCAGTATTTT | CASSLGQTSTDTQYF
TRBJ2-1 | once | . | TRBV29-1 | TGCAGCGTTGGGCTACAGAATGAGCAGTTCTTC | CSVGLQNEQFF
TRBJ1-4 | once | . | TRBV7-8 | TGTGCCAGCAGCTCCAGTCGAACTAATGAAAAACTGTTTTTT | CASSSSRTNEKLFF
TRBJ2-7 | few | TRBD1 | TRBV2 | TGTGCCAGCAGTACGAGGACAGGGAGACTTTACGAGCAGTACTTC | CASSTRTGRLYEQYF
TRBJ2-7 | . | . | TRBV28 | TGTGCCAGCGGGCCGACAGGAGCCTACGAGCAGTACTTC | CASGPTGAYEQYF
TRBJ1-4 | few | TRBD1 | TRBV27 | TGTGCCAGCAGTTTATCGACAGGGTTTAAGGAAAAACTGTTTTTT | CASSLSTGFKEKLFF
TRBJ2-5 | . | . | TRBV19 | TGTGCCAGTAGTATCAGGGGAGCCGTGGAGACCCAGTACTTC | CASSIRGAVETQYF
TRBJ2-7 | . | . | TRBV18 | TGTGCCAGCTCACTCGGCTACGAGCAGTACTTC | CASSLGYEQYF
TRBJ2-5 | . | TRBD1 | TRBV7-9 | TGTGCCAGCAGTCCTCAGACAGGGGGCGGCCAAGAGACCCAGTACTTC | CASSPQTGGGQETQYF
TRBJ1-2 | . | . | TRBV7-8 | TGTGCCAGCAGCCCCCGTGGGGAAGGGGTTGGGTCTAACTATGGCTACACCTTC | CASSPRGEGVGSNYGYTF
TRBJ2-5 | . | TRBD2 | TRBV3-1/TRBV3-2 | TGTGCCAGCAGCCTGCGGGGGGGCCCTGAGACCCAGTACTTC | CASSLRGGPETQYF
TRBJ1-2 | few | TRBD1 | TRBV9 | TGTGCCAGCAGCCCCAGGGGGCGGGATGGCTACACCTTC | CASSPRGRDGYTF
TRBJ2-5 | . | . | TRBV11-2 | TGTGCCAGCAGCTTCACGCGAGAGACCCAGTACTTC | CASSFTRETQYF
TRBJ1-1 | . | . | TRBV11-2 | TGTGCCAGCAGCTTAGGAGGGATGAACACTGAAGCTTTCTTT | CASSLGGMNTEAFF
TRBJ1-6 | . | . | TRBV11-2 | TGTGCCAGCAGCTTAGAGGGGGCAGGGCCCTCACCCCTCCACTTT | CASSLEGAGPSPLHF
TRBJ1-2 | . | . | TRBV11-2 | TGTGCCAGCAGCTTAGCGGGGGGCGTGGGTGGCTACACCTTC | CASSLAGGVGGYTF
TRBJ1-1 | . | . | TRBV2 | TGTGCCAGCAGTGCCTTTCGGGACACCCTTCGAACTGAAGCTTTCTTT | CASSAFRDTLRTEAFF
TRBJ1-5 | once | . | TRBV5-1 | TGCGCCAGCAGCTTGGAGGGAGGAAATAGCAATCAGCCCCAGCATTTT | CASSLEGGNSNQPQHF
TRBJ2-2 | once | . | TRBV10-1 | TGCGCCAGCGGGTCGCGGAGGCCGGCGAACACCGGGGAGCTGTTTTTT | CASGSRRPANTGELFF
TRBJ1-1 | . | . | TRBV6-5 | TGTGCCAGCAGTTTACAGTACATGAACACTGAAGCTTTCTTT | CASSLQYMNTEAFF
TRBJ1-1 | . | . | TRBV19 | TGTGCCAGTAGACTCGAAGGGACATTGAACACTGAAGCTTTCTTT | CASRLEGTLNTEAFF